This T cell receptor (beta chain) is from a study of monozygotic twins with inflammatory bowel disease. About this clonotype itself: The antigen remains undetermined.

TCRdb reprocessed the 5' RACE reads and stores each CDR3 protein as one record, lacking DNA. In total, the table holds under 200,000 distinct CDR3 sequences. Germline loops: CDR1 MNHNS, CDR2 SASEGT. CDR3 length: 16 amino acids. Study observations and caveats: IBD patients had lower TCRbeta diversity (inverse Simpson) than healthy co-twins. In patient repertoires, differing immunosuppressive treatments may have added some variability. IBD patients shared fewer clonotypes with others than healthy twins, especially with disease activity.

The chain has TRBV6-1 and TRBJ2-2; the D gene TCRdb calls, TRBD1, cannot be checked with no DNA. Material for sequencing was blood. The TCR sequence derives from a human donor with ulcerative colitis or Crohn's disease, or a healthy co-twin of an affected twin (not recorded which). The CDR3 loop reads CASSLTGGANTGELFF.